One TCR beta chain is described in this entry. The data originate from a study of blood T cell repertoires in COVID-19. Turning to the study itself: Whether acute or convalescent, the COVID-19 samples came from the United States, Italy and Spain. Sample material is recorded as cDNA or gDNA derived from T cells, B-cell-depleted T cells, or PBMCs.

Which cohort a participant joined came from the clinical history participants gave. Some clones are missing from TCRdb's copy, which holds only in-frame ones; the method was immunoSEQ multiplex PCR. The table has 150,000 to 200,000 clones, around three quarters seen once; the top ten hold 17%. This CDR3 has 14 residues. The trim removed 8 bases at V and 2 bases at J, leaving 5 bases unmatched. Germline CDR1 and CDR2: MNHEY and SVGAGI. Sequencing was performed on PBMCs or T cells enriched from blood (not recorded which). The gene calls are TRBV6-5 and TRBJ2-3, with 9 bases that match TRBD2. The sequence was obtained from a woman aged 45-65 years with acute COVID-19. The CDR3 region has the DNA TGTGCCAGCCAGAGCGGGGGGAACACAGATACGCAGTATTTT. Its translation is CASQSGGNTDTQYF.